Listed below are T cell receptor beta chains from one sample, sequenced in a study of OX40 agonist ivuxolimab in advanced cancers. Clones were sequenced by immunoSEQ multiplex PCR, and TCRdb holds only the in-frame ones, with some missing. This sample yields about 72,000 clones, of which over 80% are seen a single time; 5% to 7% belongs to the top ten. The input for sequencing was CD4+ or CD8+ T cells sorted from blood, taken in a trial of the OX40 agonist ivuxolimab. All receptors come from an adult with an advanced solid tumor such as melanoma, head and neck, liver or kidney cancer. Each CDR3 is given with its conserved first and last residue. The order of the fields is D gene, J gene, V gene, clone size, CDR3 protein, CDR3 DNA. The D gene is left open where the match is weak. Rows give clone size only sometimes, using once, few, many, or a class for an expanded clone.

d_gene: .; j_gene: TRBJ2-1; v_gene: TRBV19; abundance: .; CDR3aa: CASSPLGLEQFF; CDR3nt: TGTGCCAGTAGTCCCCTGGGCCTTGAGCAGTTCTTC
d_gene: TRBD1; j_gene: TRBJ2-7; v_gene: TRBV7-3; abundance: .; CDR3aa: CASSEGASYEQYF; CDR3nt: TGTGCCAGCAGCGAGGGGGCTTCCTACGAGCAGTACTTC
d_gene: TRBD1; j_gene: TRBJ1-1; v_gene: TRBV5-1; abundance: .; CDR3aa: CASTSGQGLTEAFF; CDR3nt: TGCGCCAGCACCTCCGGACAGGGGCTCACTGAAGCTTTCTTT
d_gene: .; j_gene: TRBJ1-5; v_gene: TRBV5-8; abundance: once; CDR3aa: CASSQSRYRANQPQHF; CDR3nt: TGTGCCAGCAGCCAGAGCCGGTACAGGGCCAATCAGCCCCAGCATTTT
d_gene: TRBD2; j_gene: TRBJ2-3; v_gene: TRBV6-5; abundance: .; CDR3aa: CASRELAPGTDTQYF; CDR3nt: TGTGCCAGCAGGGAACTAGCGCCTGGCACAGATACGCAGTATTTT
d_gene: .; j_gene: TRBJ1-3; v_gene: TRBV7-9; abundance: .; CDR3aa: CASSLSGVGNTIYF; CDR3nt: TGTGCCAGCAGCTTATCAGGGGTCGGAAACACCATATATTTT
d_gene: TRBD2; j_gene: TRBJ2-3; v_gene: TRBV19; abundance: .; CDR3aa: CASSMRLADPSTDTQYF; CDR3nt: TGTGCCAGTAGTATGCGTCTAGCGGACCCTAGCACAGATACGCAGTATTTT
d_gene: .; j_gene: TRBJ2-1; v_gene: TRBV19; abundance: .; CDR3aa: CASSILGGSYNEQFF; CDR3nt: TGTGCCAGTAGTATATTGGGAGGCTCCTACAATGAGCAGTTCTTC
d_gene: .; j_gene: TRBJ1-5; v_gene: TRBV11-2; abundance: .; CDR3aa: CASSPYSNQPQHF; CDR3nt: TGTGCCAGCAGCCCGTATAGCAATCAGCCCCAGCATTTT
d_gene: .; j_gene: TRBJ2-7; v_gene: TRBV7-2; abundance: .; CDR3aa: CASSLAAGYYEQYF; CDR3nt: TGTGCCAGCAGCTTAGCGGCTGGATACTACGAGCAGTACTTC
d_gene: .; j_gene: TRBJ2-5; v_gene: TRBV27; abundance: .; CDR3aa: CASSLISDSQETQYF; CDR3nt: TGTGCCAGCAGTTTAATTTCGGACAGCCAAGAGACCCAGTACTTC
d_gene: .; j_gene: TRBJ2-1; v_gene: TRBV30; abundance: .; CDR3aa: CAWSVGLYNEQFF; CDR3nt: TGTGCCTGGAGTGTTGGCCTTTACAATGAGCAGTTCTTC
d_gene: .; j_gene: TRBJ2-3; v_gene: TRBV28; abundance: .; CDR3aa: CASSLLGGRGDTQYF; CDR3nt: TGTGCCAGCAGTTTGCTTGGGGGCAGGGGAGATACGCAGTATTTT
d_gene: TRBD2; j_gene: TRBJ2-1; v_gene: TRBV7-9; abundance: .; CDR3aa: CASSLTSRVDEQFF; CDR3nt: TGTGCCAGCAGCTTGACTAGCCGGGTTGATGAGCAGTTCTTC
d_gene: .; j_gene: TRBJ1-5; v_gene: TRBV15; abundance: once; CDR3aa: CATSREINQPQHF; CDR3nt: TGTGCCACCAGCAGAGAGATCAATCAGCCCCAGCATTTT
d_gene: .; j_gene: TRBJ2-7; v_gene: TRBV11-2; abundance: .; CDR3aa: CASSSPLLNEQYF; CDR3nt: TGTGCCAGCAGCTCGCCCCTCCTTAACGAGCAGTACTTC
d_gene: TRBD2; j_gene: TRBJ2-3; v_gene: TRBV27; abundance: .; CDR3aa: CATRAGVYADTQYF; CDR3nt: TGTGCCACCAGAGCGGGAGTCTACGCAGATACGCAGTATTTT
d_gene: .; j_gene: TRBJ1-1; v_gene: TRBV12-5; abundance: .; CDR3aa: CASVLPRDTEAFF; CDR3nt: TGTGCTAGTGTCCTACCAAGAGACACTGAAGCTTTCTTT
d_gene: .; j_gene: TRBJ2-7; v_gene: TRBV19; abundance: .; CDR3aa: CASSIGSTSYEQYF; CDR3nt: TGTGCCAGTAGTATAGGGAGTACCTCCTACGAGCAGTACTTC
d_gene: .; j_gene: TRBJ1-2; v_gene: TRBV4-1; abundance: .; CDR3aa: CASLGLTLMGYGYTF; CDR3nt: TGCGCCAGCTTGGGACTTACTCTCATGGGCTATGGCTACACCTTC
d_gene: .; j_gene: TRBJ2-7; v_gene: TRBV6-1; abundance: .; CDR3aa: CASSEYEQYF; CDR3nt: TGTGCCAGCAGTGAATACGAGCAGTACTTC
d_gene: TRBD1; j_gene: TRBJ2-1; v_gene: TRBV15; abundance: .; CDR3aa: CATSRDQGARVNEQFF; CDR3nt: TGTGCCACCAGCAGAGATCAGGGGGCAAGGGTCAATGAGCAGTTCTTC
d_gene: TRBD2; j_gene: TRBJ2-7; v_gene: TRBV5-6; abundance: .; CDR3aa: CASSLERLAGRHGEQYF; CDR3nt: TGTGCCAGCAGCTTGGAGAGGCTAGCGGGAAGGCACGGCGAGCAGTACTTC
d_gene: .; j_gene: TRBJ1-1; v_gene: TRBV7-3; abundance: .; CDR3aa: CASSLNARTEAFF; CDR3nt: TGTGCCAGCAGCTTAAATGCGAGAACTGAAGCTTTCTTT
d_gene: TRBD1; j_gene: TRBJ2-7; v_gene: TRBV7-9; abundance: .; CDR3aa: CASSLGFGDREWMYEQYF; CDR3nt: TGTGCCAGCAGCTTAGGCTTCGGGGACAGGGAGTGGATGTACGAGCAGTACTTC
d_gene: .; j_gene: TRBJ1-4; v_gene: TRBV6-5; abundance: .; CDR3aa: CASSYSNTPNEKLFF; CDR3nt: TGTGCCAGCAGTTACTCGAACACGCCTAATGAAAAACTGTTTTTT
d_gene: .; j_gene: TRBJ2-3; v_gene: TRBV27; abundance: .; CDR3aa: CASSLSGSGRGGTDTQYF; CDR3nt: TGTGCCAGCAGTTTATCTGGATCGGGCAGGGGAGGGACAGATACGCAGTATTTT
d_gene: TRBD1; j_gene: TRBJ1-1; v_gene: TRBV13; abundance: .; CDR3aa: CASSEGQGMNTEAFF; CDR3nt: TGTGCCAGCAGCGAGGGACAGGGGATGAACACTGAAGCTTTCTTT
d_gene: .; j_gene: TRBJ1-4; v_gene: TRBV6-1; abundance: .; CDR3aa: CASSEEGWAEKLFF; CDR3nt: TGTGCCAGCAGTGAAGAGGGTTGGGCTGAAAAACTGTTTTTT
d_gene: .; j_gene: TRBJ1-2; v_gene: TRBV5-5; abundance: .; CDR3aa: CASSEIQGYYGYTF; CDR3nt: TGTGCCAGCAGCGAAATTCAGGGATACTATGGCTACACCTTC
d_gene: .; j_gene: TRBJ1-1; v_gene: TRBV4-3; abundance: .; CDR3aa: CASSQDGGPNTEAFF; CDR3nt: TGCGCCAGCAGCCAAGACGGCGGACCGAACACTGAAGCTTTCTTT
d_gene: TRBD1; j_gene: TRBJ2-5; v_gene: TRBV7-8; abundance: .; CDR3aa: CASSSTGGGETQYF; CDR3nt: TGTGCCAGCAGCTCAACAGGGGGCGGGGAGACCCAGTACTTC
d_gene: .; j_gene: TRBJ2-7; v_gene: TRBV10-1; abundance: .; CDR3aa: CANNTRDPLEQYF; CDR3nt: TGCGCCAACAACACAAGAGATCCACTGGAGCAGTACTTC
d_gene: .; j_gene: TRBJ2-7; v_gene: TRBV5-6; abundance: .; CDR3aa: CASSLVGYEQYF; CDR3nt: TGTGCCAGCAGCTTGGTTGGCTACGAGCAGTACTTC
d_gene: TRBD1; j_gene: TRBJ1-2; v_gene: TRBV19; abundance: .; CDR3aa: CASRQTGRNDGYTF; CDR3nt: TGTGCCAGTAGACAGACAGGGAGAAACGATGGCTACACCTTC
d_gene: TRBD1; j_gene: TRBJ2-7; v_gene: TRBV13; abundance: .; CDR3aa: CASSKFDRGYEQYF; CDR3nt: TGTGCCAGCAGCAAATTCGACAGGGGGTACGAGCAGTACTTC
d_gene: .; j_gene: TRBJ1-1; v_gene: TRBV28; abundance: .; CDR3aa: CASRWDRTLNTEAFF; CDR3nt: TGTGCCAGCAGATGGGACCGAACCCTGAACACTGAAGCTTTCTTT
d_gene: .; j_gene: TRBJ1-1; v_gene: TRBV19; abundance: .; CDR3aa: CASSFGLGDTEAFF; CDR3nt: TGTGCCAGTAGTTTTGGGCTGGGGGACACTGAAGCTTTCTTT
d_gene: .; j_gene: TRBJ2-5; v_gene: TRBV2; abundance: once; CDR3aa: CASTTTGRQEETQYF; CDR3nt: TGTGCCAGCACTACGACAGGGAGGCAGGAAGAGACCCAGTACTTC
d_gene: TRBD1; j_gene: TRBJ2-3; v_gene: TRBV11-2; abundance: .; CDR3aa: CASSFRGRATDTQYF; CDR3nt: TGTGCCAGCAGCTTTAGGGGGCGCGCCACAGATACGCAGTATTTT
d_gene: .; j_gene: TRBJ2-7; v_gene: TRBV7-9; abundance: .; CDR3aa: CASSPGTLLYEQYF; CDR3nt: TGTGCCAGCAGCCCCGGGACACTCCTCTACGAGCAGTACTTC
d_gene: .; j_gene: TRBJ1-1; v_gene: TRBV4-2; abundance: .; CDR3aa: CASSQDLQGYTEAFF; CDR3nt: TGTGCCAGCAGCCAAGATCTCCAGGGGTACACTGAAGCTTTCTTT
d_gene: .; j_gene: TRBJ1-6; v_gene: TRBV27; abundance: .; CDR3aa: CASSVLRGSPLHF; CDR3nt: TGTGCCAGCAGTGTTCTTCGAGGATCACCCCTCCACTTT
d_gene: .; j_gene: TRBJ2-1; v_gene: TRBV6-5; abundance: .; CDR3aa: CASSYSTLDNEQFF; CDR3nt: TGTGCCAGCAGTTACTCGACTTTGGACAATGAGCAGTTCTTC
d_gene: .; j_gene: TRBJ1-1; v_gene: TRBV7-3; abundance: .; CDR3aa: CASSPTGGQPNTEAFF; CDR3nt: TGTGCCAGCAGCCCAACTGGGGGCCAACCAAACACTGAAGCTTTCTTT
d_gene: TRBD1; j_gene: TRBJ1-1; v_gene: TRBV29-1; abundance: .; CDR3aa: CSVRTGVMNTEAFF; CDR3nt: TGCAGCGTTAGGACAGGCGTTATGAACACTGAAGCTTTCTTT
d_gene: .; j_gene: TRBJ2-7; v_gene: TRBV7-2; abundance: .; CDR3aa: CASSLGGGDSLAYEQYF; CDR3nt: TGTGCCAGCAGCTTAGGAGGGGGGGACAGTCTCGCCTACGAGCAGTACTTC
d_gene: .; j_gene: TRBJ1-5; v_gene: TRBV13; abundance: .; CDR3aa: CASSREHNQPQHF; CDR3nt: TGTGCCAGCAGCCGGGAGCATAATCAGCCCCAGCATTTT
d_gene: TRBD2; j_gene: TRBJ2-7; v_gene: TRBV6-5; abundance: .; CDR3aa: CASSPSSGIGYEQYF; CDR3nt: TGTGCCAGCAGTCCCTCCAGCGGGATAGGCTACGAGCAGTACTTC
d_gene: .; j_gene: TRBJ2-3; v_gene: TRBV7-2; abundance: .; CDR3aa: CASSFNTDTQYF; CDR3nt: TGTGCCAGCAGCTTCAACACAGATACGCAGTATTTT
d_gene: .; j_gene: TRBJ2-3; v_gene: TRBV28; abundance: once; CDR3aa: CASSLNSGSSTDTQYF; CDR3nt: TGTGCCAGCAGTTTAAATTCGGGGTCAAGCACAGATACGCAGTATTTT
d_gene: .; j_gene: TRBJ2-1; v_gene: TRBV4-3; abundance: .; CDR3aa: CASSQSDVGSYNEQFF; CDR3nt: TGCGCCAGCAGCCAGTCAGACGTGGGGTCCTACAATGAGCAGTTCTTC
d_gene: .; j_gene: TRBJ1-2; v_gene: TRBV29-1; abundance: .; CDR3aa: CSSRQNYGYTF; CDR3nt: TGCAGCTCGAGACAAAACTATGGCTACACCTTC
d_gene: .; j_gene: TRBJ1-1; v_gene: TRBV19; abundance: .; CDR3aa: CASSLPMNTEAFF; CDR3nt: TGTGCCAGTAGTCTACCAATGAACACTGAAGCTTTCTTT
d_gene: TRBD1; j_gene: TRBJ2-2; v_gene: TRBV7-9; abundance: few; CDR3aa: CASSPRGQGMTGELFF; CDR3nt: TGTGCCAGCAGCCCTCGGGGACAGGGGATGACCGGGGAGCTGTTTTTT
d_gene: .; j_gene: TRBJ1-1; v_gene: TRBV9; abundance: .; CDR3aa: CASGASLALGDTEAFF; CDR3nt: TGTGCCAGCGGGGCAAGTCTGGCTCTAGGAGACACTGAAGCTTTCTTT
d_gene: .; j_gene: TRBJ1-1; v_gene: TRBV4-3; abundance: .; CDR3aa: CASSQDPGSNTEAFF; CDR3nt: TGCGCCAGCAGCCAAGATCCGGGCAGTAACACTGAAGCTTTCTTT